A single T cell receptor (beta chain) is shown here with its context. The antigen is unknown. These data originate in a study of T cell responses to AZD1222 COVID-19 vaccine. Study-wide findings and caveats: Donor demographics were predominantly white British with a female majority; clonal diversity may be underestimated. With two AZD1222 doses given, Spike-specific TCR breadth and depth both rose.

Assay used: immunoSEQ multiplex PCR; TCRdb lists only in-frame clones, some missing. The sample includes about 120,000 clones, 85% to 95% of them seen just once. The CDR3 is made up of 15 amino acids. V dropped 10 bases and J dropped 6; count of bases not matched to a gene: 13. CDR1 MDHEN and CDR2 SYDVKM come from the germline V gene. This chain links TRBV28 with TRBJ2-1; 9 nucleotides align to TRBD2. Sequencing used peripheral blood, obtained 28 days after the second AZD1222 dose. This TCR was recovered from an adult who received the AZD1222 COVID-19 vaccine. The CDR3 DNA sequence: TGTGCCACCCAGTTTCGGCTAGCGGGGTTCAATGAGCAGTTCTTC. As protein: CATQFRLAGFNEQFF.